What follows are 32 T cell receptor beta chains derived from one specimen sequenced in a study of blood T cells in healthy people across ages. Alongside a J-beta primer mix, a sample-barcoded 5' primer served in a second PCR lasting 7 to 11 cycles. TCRdb re-analysed the 5' RACE reads in MiXCR, keeping a single row per CDR3 protein. The table lists fewer than 1,200,000 distinct CDR3 sequences, less than 25% of them singletons. This same sample was also taken into another study, of T cells of mothers and their children.

Sequences were obtained from blood. These receptors all stem from a girl aged 2 to 9 in good health.

This clonotype was detected only a few times. This sequence joins TRBV5-6 and TRBJ2-7, with D perhaps TRBD2 (6 bases). Germline V CDR1 and CDR2: SGHDT, YYEEEE. The germline V and J ends were trimmed by 4 bases and 3 bases, with 14 bases remaining between them. The CDR3 length is 14 residues. The CDR3 region is CASSNRLVNYEQYF. For the CDR3, the DNA is TGTGCCAGCAGCAATAGACTAGTTAACTACGAGCAGTACTTC.

This clonotype has just one count. The rearrangement uses TRBV20-1 and TRBJ2-5, with 7 bases aligning to TRBD1. The CDR3 runs 14 residues. In germline, CDR1 is DFQATT, CDR2 SNEGSKA (reference sequence). Unmatched junction bases numbered 7, after V lost 6 bases and J lost 0 bases. The CDR3 bases are TGCAGTGCCCCACCTGGGACAGACCAAGAGACCCAGTACTTC. Translation gives CSAPPGTDQETQYF.

The chain recombines TRBV7-9 with TRBJ2-7; D gene uncertain. Germline lookup yields CDR1 SEHNR and CDR2 FQNEAQ (reference sequence). This CDR3 region has 14 residues. Between the trimmed V and J ends, which lost 1 base and 5 bases, there was a span of 12 bases. The CDR3 spells CASSLGGIGDEQYF. In DNA form, the CDR3 reads TGTGCCAGCAGCTTAGGGGGTATTGGAGACGAGCAGTACTTC.

This clonotype showed up just a few times. This chain joins TRBV29-1 and TRBJ1-5; D ambiguous. The CDR3 covers 13 residues. CDR1 SQVTM and CDR2 ANQGSEA come from the germline V gene. Trimming took 6 bases from V and 3 from J, leaving 12 bases between them. The CDR3 here is CSVREDLNQPQHF. For the CDR3, the DNA is TGCAGCGTCCGGGAGGATCTCAATCAGCCCCAGCATTTT.

Only a few counts were recorded for this clonotype. J is TRBJ1-2 and V is TRBV27, with 9 positions matching TRBD1. Germline V gives CDR1 MNHEY, CDR2 SMNVEV (reference sequence). The V segment lost 3 bases and the J segment 6 bases; nucleotides outside the gene matches: 8. This CDR3 is 15 amino acids long. CDR3 protein: CASSFFGTGLHGYTF. As DNA, the CDR3 is TGTGCCAGCAGTTTCTTCGGGACAGGGTTACATGGCTACACCTTC.

This chain uses TRBV12-3 or TRBV12-4 with TRBJ1-2; the D is unclear. The CDR3 length is 15 residues. Trimming stripped 6 bases from V and 2 bases from J, with 16 bases between. Here the CDR3 reads CASRPNHEMNYGYTF. The CDR3 bases are TGTGCCAGCAGACCTAACCATGAGATGAACTATGGCTACACCTTC.

The chain employs TRBV7-2 and TRBJ2-7, with 7 bases lining up with TRBD2. The V and J ends lost 6 bases and 1 base, in that order; junction bases with no gene match: 12. The CDR3 runs to 16 residues. CDR1 and CDR2 (germline): SGHTA, FQGNSA. In nucleotides, the CDR3 is TGTGCCAGCAGTATAGGATTTGGGACTACTTCCTACGAGCAGTACTTC. This gives the protein CASSIGFGTTSYEQYF.

V usage is TRBV9 and J usage is TRBJ2-1; TRBD1 might be the D (5 bases). The CDR3 is 15 residues long. V lost 3 bases, J lost 8 bases, and 18 bases lay in between. The V gene's germline CDR1 is SGDLS and CDR2 YYNGEE. The DNA of the CDR3 is TGTGCCAGCAGCGGACAGACGGGCCTTTGGGATGAGCAGTTCTTC. Amino acid sequence: CASSGQTGLWDEQFF.

The rearrangement links TRBV29-1 to TRBJ1-1, with 7 bases fitting TRBD1. This CDR3 is 13 amino acids long. Per the germline V gene, CDR1 is SQVTM and CDR2 is ANQGSEA. After removal of 6 bases from V and 6 bases from J, the junction contained 10 bases not matched to a gene. Here the CDR3 reads CSVTGVLRAEAFF. For the CDR3, the DNA is TGCAGCGTCACAGGGGTGTTACGAGCTGAAGCTTTCTTT.

This clonotype was observed a few times. A read error may produce the germline difference seen at one junction end. V and J are TRBV25-1 and TRBJ2-3, with D perhaps assigned TRBD1 or TRBD2 (5 bases each). This CDR3 is 9 amino acids long. The germline V gene encodes CDR1 MGHDK and CDR2 SYGVNS. The chain's CDR3 is CASGRDRIF. The CDR3 coding sequence is TGTGCCAGCGGAAGGGACCGCATTTTT.

V and J are TRBV2 and TRBJ1-2; no reliable D call. Trimming left V 5 bases short and J 8 bases short, with 6 bases between. The CDR3 has 10 amino acids. Germline V gene lookup returns CDR1 SNHLY and CDR2 FYNNEI. The CDR3 here is CASSWEGYTF. DNA of the CDR3: TGTGCCAGCAGTTGGGAAGGCTACACCTTC. The whole variable domain, filled in from reference TRBV2 and TRBJ1-2, reads EPEVTQTPSHQVTQMGQEVILRCVPISNHLYFYWYRQILGQKVEFLVSFYNNEISEKSEIFDDQFSVERPDGSNFTLKIRSTKLEDSAMYFCASSWEGYTFGSGTRLTVV.

Remarks on this clonotype: The junction differs from germline at one of its ends, possibly a read error. This chain uses TRBV4-1 with TRBJ2-1; 8 nucleotides line up with TRBD2. CDR1 is MGHRA, CDR2 YSYEKL, per germline. The CDR3 sequence is 20 residues long. The CDR3 nucleotides read TGCGCCAGCAGCCAACCACAAACCCCCAGGACTAGCACTAGGTACAGTGAGCAGTTCTTC. This encodes CASSQPQTPRTSTRYSEQFF.

V usage is TRBV11-3 and J usage is TRBJ2-5; no firm D call. The last part of the DNA fits TRBJ2-7 better; the J call may be wrong. Germline CDR1 and CDR2: SGHNT and YENEEA. This CDR3 spans 13 amino acids. As DNA, the CDR3 is TGTGCCAGCAGCTCTTACGGCTCCTACGAGCAGTACTTC. Residues: CASSSYGSYEQYF.

Concerning this clonotype: This CDR3 fails to terminate in the conserved phenylalanine or tryptophan, so it likely reflects a read error. The genes are TRBV5-1 and TRBJ2-2; D unclear. The CDR3 sequence is 11 residues long. Germline V lookup: CDR1 SGHRS, CDR2 YFSETQ. Deletions cut 7 bases from V and 2 bases from J, with 3 bases between. CDR3: CASSNTGELFL. The CDR3 coding sequence is TGCGCCAGCTCAAACACCGGGGAGCTGTTTCTT.

This rearrangement joins TRBV4-1 to TRBJ2-1; 7 bases align to TRBD1. V shed 3 bases and J 7 bases; nucleotides not matched to a gene: 12. The CDR3 extends over 16 amino acids. CDR1 and CDR2 from the germline V gene are MGHRA and YSYEKL. The CDR3 spells CASSQGDRAGWNEQFF. The CDR3 nucleotides are TGCGCCAGCAGCCAGGGCGACAGGGCCGGGTGGAATGAGCAGTTCTTC.

A few counts support this clonotype. V gene TRBV7-2 combines with J gene TRBJ1-4; TRBD1 agrees at 7 bases. V shed 3 bases, J shed 6 bases, and the junction held 10 bases outside the gene matches. Germline values: CDR1 SGHTA, CDR2 FQGNSA. The CDR3 totals 16 residues. Written as DNA, the CDR3 is TGTGCCAGCAGCTTTCGCTCAGGGGGAGGACATGAAAAACTGTTTTTT. Residues: CASSFRSGGGHEKLFF.

This clonotype was seen only a few times. The chain recombines TRBV9 with TRBJ2-4, with 11 bases lining up with TRBD2. Germline V lookup: CDR1 SGDLS, CDR2 YYNGEE. The V segment lost 3 bases and the J segment 7 bases; nucleotides outside the gene matches: 12. CDR3 length equals 17 residues. CDR3 sequence reads: CASSATSSGRWMNIQYF. The CDR3 nucleotides read TGTGCCAGCAGCGCCACCTCTAGCGGGAGGTGGATGAACATTCAGTACTTC.

V and J are TRBV6-2 or TRBV6-3 and TRBJ2-1; D ambiguous. The end of the DNA is better explained by TRBJ2-7, so the J call may be wrong. CDR3 length: 15 amino acids. Germline CDR1 is MNHEY and CDR2 is SVGEGT. DNA of the CDR3: TGTGCCAGCAGTTATAGTTTCGAGAACTCCTACGAGCAGTACTTC. This codes for CASSYSFENSYEQYF.

In DNA, the CDR3 is TGTGCCAGCGACAAGGTTCGCGACGAGCAGTACTTC. Protein product: CASDKVRDEQYF. The rearrangement uses TRBV11-2 and TRBJ2-5; D remains ambiguous. The DNA end lines up better with TRBJ2-7; the J call may be wrong. Germline V gives CDR1 SGHAT, CDR2 FQNNGV. The CDR3 totals 12 residues.

V gene TRBV29-1 combines with J gene TRBJ2-6; 8 bases line up with TRBD1. V trimming: 5 bases; J trimming: 4 bases; junction bases outside the gene matches: 10. Germline CDR1 reads SQVTM; CDR2 reads ANQGSEA. CDR3 size: 16 residues. The DNA of the CDR3 is TGCAGCGTTTATGGGCAGGGGGCGAGCGGGGCCAACGTCCTGACTTTC. Amino acid sequence: CSVYGQGASGANVLTF. The complete variable domain, with remaining parts taken from reference TRBV29-1 and TRBJ2-6, reads SAVISQKPSRDICQRGTSLTIQCQVDSQVTMMFWYRQQPGQSLTLIATANQGSEATYESGFVIDKFPISRPNLTFSTLTVSNMSPEDSSIYLCSVYGQGASGANVLTFGAGSRLTVL.

For the CDR3, the DNA is TGTGCCAGCCAAAGAGTGGACGGCACCTACGAGCAGTACTTC. Translating gives CASQRVDGTYEQYF. The chain links TRBV28 to TRBJ2-7; no reliable D call. The CDR3 runs to 14 residues. Trimming removed 8 bases from V and 2 bases from J, with 16 bases in between. Germline CDR1 MDHEN, CDR2 SYDVKM.

The V gene is TRBV7-9, the J gene TRBJ2-1; a possible D gene is TRBD2 (6 bases). The CDR3 length is 16 residues. Germline loops: CDR1 SEHNR, CDR2 FQNEAQ (reference sequence). V lost 5 bases and J 5 bases, leaving 19 bases between the germline ends. CDR3 nucleotide sequence: TGTGCCAGCAGCATTCCTACTAGCACGCATGACAATGAGCAGTTCTTC. Translating it yields CASSIPTSTHDNEQFF.

Only a few counts were recorded for this clonotype. The junction and the germline gene differ at one end; a read error may be behind it. The chain links TRBV28 to TRBJ1-1; no reliable D call. Germline loops: CDR1 MDHEN, CDR2 SYDVKM. The CDR3 covers 14 residues. The CDR3 spells CASSLINMNTEASF. CDR3 nucleotide sequence: TGTGCCAGCAGTTTAATAAACATGAACACTGAAGCTTCCTTT.

This chain uses TRBV6-5 with TRBJ2-2; 10 nucleotides agree with TRBD2. The CDR3 length is 14 residues. Trimming cost V 4 bases and J 15 bases; bases outside gene matches: 11. Germline CDR1 is MNHEY and CDR2 is SVGAGI. The CDR3 here is CASSFTSAGGRMFF. The CDR3 region has the DNA TGTGCCAGCAGTTTCACTTCAGCGGGGGGGAGGATGTTTTTT.

CDR3 sequence: CSASSAGEDQETQYF. The CDR3 bases are TGCAGTGCTAGTAGCGCGGGCGAAGACCAAGAGACCCAGTACTTC. The V gene is TRBV20-1, the J gene TRBJ2-5, with a possible D match to TRBD2 (5 bases). The CDR3 has 15 amino acids. Germline V lookup: CDR1 DFQATT, CDR2 SNEGSKA (reference sequence). The V end lost 3 bases, the J end lost 0 bases, and 14 bases lay between the germline ends.

This clonotype turned up a few times. The V call is TRBV6-5, the J call TRBJ2-5, with a tentative D call TRBD1 (6 bases). The DNA end is more similar to TRBJ2-7, so the J call may be wrong. CDR3 size: 14 residues. The germline gives CDR1 MNHEY, CDR2 SVGAGI. CDR3 sequence: CASSSPGHTYEQYF. CDR3 coding DNA: TGTGCCAGCAGTTCCCCGGGACACACTTACGAGCAGTACTTC.

This chain joins TRBV29-1 and TRBJ2-5; no firm D call. The V gene's germline CDR1 is SQVTM and CDR2 ANQGSEA. The CDR3 is made up of 11 amino acids. V lost 7 bases, J lost 11 bases, and 17 bases lay in between. In nucleotides, the CDR3 is TGCAGCGCTACGACCGGATTCGGGCAGTACTTC. This sequence encodes CSATTGFGQYF.

This chain links TRBV2 with TRBJ2-2; D gene ambiguous. This CDR3 region has 16 residues. CDR1 SNHLY and CDR2 FYNNEI come from the germline V gene. Between the trimmed V and J ends, which lost 3 bases and 5 bases, there was a span of 16 bases. In nucleotides, the CDR3 is TGTGCCAGCAGTGACCGACTGGGCAAAGGAACCGGGGAGCTGTTTTTT. This codes for CASSDRLGKGTGELFF.

Remarks on this clonotype: Compared with germline, one end of the junction differs, possibly owing to a read error. The chain employs TRBV7-2 and TRBJ1-1; D call uncertain. CDR1 is SGHTA and CDR2 is FQGNSA in the germline V gene. The CDR3 consists of 12 residues. In DNA, the CDR3 is TGTGCCAGCAGCCCCGGTTACACTGAACCTTTCTTT. Its translation is CASSPGYTEPFF. Filled out from reference TRBV7-2 and TRBJ1-1, the complete variable domain reads GAGVSQSPSNKVTEKGKDVELRCDPISGHTALYWYRQSLGQGLEFLIYFQGNSAPDKSGLPSDRFSAERTGGSVSTLTIQRTQQEDSAVYLCASSPGYTEPFFGQGTRLTVV.

In nucleotides, the CDR3 is TGTGCCAGCCGGACTAGCGAGGGGGTAGAGCAGTACTTC. Translating gives CASRTSEGVEQYF. The chain couples TRBV13 to TRBJ2-5, with TRBD2 matching over 9 bases. This CDR3 is built from 13 residues. Per germline, CDR1 PRHDT and CDR2 FYEKMQ (reference sequence). Trimming cost V 8 bases and J 11 bases; bases outside gene matches: 12.

The sample holds a few counts of this clonotype. V usage is TRBV7-9 and J usage is TRBJ1-3, with 9 bases aligning to TRBD1. The CDR3 covers 17 residues. J was trimmed by 3 bases and V by 2 bases; bases with no gene match: 8. Germline V CDR1 and CDR2: SEHNR, FQNEAQ (reference sequence). The CDR3 is CASSLTGQGRDGNTIYF. CDR3 DNA sequence: TGTGCCAGCAGCTTAACGGGACAGGGTAGAGATGGAAACACCATATATTTT.

V usage is TRBV7-9 and J usage is TRBJ2-5; the D gene is possibly TRBD2 (6 bases). The J call may be in error: the DNA end matches TRBJ2-1 better. The CDR3 is 15 residues long. Germline V gene sequence: CDR1 SEHNR, CDR2 FQNEAQ (reference sequence). CDR3 DNA sequence: TGTGCCAGCAGCTCCCCTTGGCGGGAAGAGAATGAGCAGTTCTTC. It encodes CASSSPWREENEQFF.